Here is one T cell receptor (beta chain) with its context. Its target antigen remains unknown. One base away there is no much larger clone; base qualities are not given. The data were taken from a study of T cells in Graves' hyperthyroidism and ophthalmopathy (dated by TCRdb to the late 2010s). Regarding the complete study: Peripheral blood samples were taken at initial diagnosis, before any treatment was given. Prospective prediction of ophthalmopathy was tested in an independent validation cohort consisting of 18 hyperthyroidism patients and approximately 16 patients who later progressed to ophthalmopathy. The paper reports TCR Vbeta CDR3 sequencing of fewer than 150 peripheral blood samples: under 45 ophthalmopathy, fewer than 80 hyperthyroidism and roughly 17 progressor patients. In addition, the study compared T-cell repertoires in thyroid tissue and in blood from six Graves' hyperthyroidism patients. For training and testing, the 100 or so patients in the discovery cohort were randomly divided in a 7:3 ratio. Once sampling was done, hyperthyroidism patients were given methimazole at a starting dose of 30 mg daily, whereas ophthalmopathy patients were given high-dose intravenous methylprednisolone. A discovery cohort of fewer than 110 patients, 43 with Graves' ophthalmopathy and about 60 with stable Graves' hyperthyroidism, was used to find distinguishing TCR V-J signatures.

TCR beta CDR3 regions were amplified from RNA transcripts. The first round of RT-PCR for the TCR CDR3 was performed with the HTBI primer set and the Qiagen OneStep RT-PCR kit. A second multiplex PCR round built the libraries, followed by size selection and purification. Paired-end sequencing of the libraries was performed with 100 bp reads on an Illumina HiSeq2000. As for the original processing: SOAPnuke was used to process the raw data, throwing out any read that contained adapters or uncalled bases, had a mean Phred below 15, or lacked an exact constant-primer or identifier match. COPE v1.2.5 was used to merge the high-quality paired reads, and each unique nucleotide sequence was defined as a clonotype. Clonotypes were aligned to IMGT TRBV, TRBD and TRBJ reference segments using MiTCR v1.1. Only V-J combinations with frequency above 0.0001, covering 99.2% of repertoires, were analysed. A TCS score was defined as the ratio between F50 (clonal expansion) and ExV (chaos), using BLOSUM62-based TCRdist between CDR3 peptides within each V-J. Welch's t-statistics and random forest reduced around 550 V-J features to 13, which were used in a naive Bayes classifier (R e1071). The similarity between thyroid and blood repertoires was quantified using the Morisita-Horn index. Using fastp at Q25 and MiXCR, TCRdb reprocessed the public reads and kept productive beta chains. Rows are unified per CDR3 protein, each entry keeping the most common DNA and genes. The V and J calls reflect TCRdb's pipeline rather than the authors' work. The sample has fewer than 110,000 distinct CDR3 sequences on record, roughly 44% of them singletons. The top ten clonotypes cover about a quarter of the sample.

Here is what the overall study found, with its caveats: Most expanded thyroid clonotypes (frequency above 0.001) were also detected in blood, a finding suggesting that blood repertoires may reflect thyroid immune responses. A model built on a 13 V-J signature distinguished ophthalmopathy from stable hyperthyroidism, reaching roughly 88% sensitivity and 81.08% specificity in cross-validation and 80%/75% in testing. Sample size was not statistically predetermined, and blinding of investigators to group allocation was not performed. In validation, progression to ophthalmopathy was predicted by the model with around 70% sensitivity and 72.22% specificity, a median of approximately 6.5 months before onset.

Stable Graves' hyperthyroidism was defined as no progression to ophthalmopathy during 18 months of follow-up. Hyperthyroidism patients were newly diagnosed, had a disease duration of under 2 months, and were aged 18 to 65 years. Any patient with an uncontrolled infection, another autoimmune disease, pregnancy or lactation was excluded. Diagnoses were established on the basis of clinical symptoms, serum thyroxine and TRAb, thyroid ultrasound, and orbital computed tomography. Ficoll-Paque density gradient centrifugation was used to isolate PBMCs from 10 ml of fresh peripheral blood. Trizol reagent was used to extract total RNA, and RNA quality was then checked on an Agilent 2100 Bioanalyzer. The origin of this receptor is a man aged 35-49 years with Graves' hyperthyroidism. Material for sequencing was blood.

The CDR3 region reads CASSEPSLDYEQEDTQYF. The DNA sequence is given as TGCGCCAGCAGTGAGCCTAGCTTGGACTACGAGCAGGAAGATACGCAGTATTTT. The V and J segments used are TRBV10-2 and TRBJ2-3; a tentative D match to TRBD2 spans 6 bases. Reading from cysteine to phenylalanine, the CDR3 counts 18 amino acids. Only the CDR3 region is kept as DNA, spanning 54 bases read in frame from base 1. From a lookup of the germline V gene, CDR1 and CDR2 are WSHSY and SAAADI. Cut back by 2 bases and 5 bases, the V and J ends lie 23 bases apart.